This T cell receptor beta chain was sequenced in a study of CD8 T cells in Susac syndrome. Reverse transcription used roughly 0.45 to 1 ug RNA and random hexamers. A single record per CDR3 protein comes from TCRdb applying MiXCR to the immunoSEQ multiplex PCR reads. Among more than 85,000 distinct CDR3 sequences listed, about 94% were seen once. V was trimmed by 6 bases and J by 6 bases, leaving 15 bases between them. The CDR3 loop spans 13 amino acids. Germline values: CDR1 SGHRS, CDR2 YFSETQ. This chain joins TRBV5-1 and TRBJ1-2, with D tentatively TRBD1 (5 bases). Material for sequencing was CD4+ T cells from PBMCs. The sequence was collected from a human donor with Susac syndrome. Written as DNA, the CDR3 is TGCGCCAGCACCTTCCGGGACGGAGATGGCTACACCTTC. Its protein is CASTFRDGDGYTF. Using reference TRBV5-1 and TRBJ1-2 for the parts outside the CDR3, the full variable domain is KAGVTQTPRYLIKTRGQQVTLSCSPISGHRSVSWYQQTPGQGLQFLFEYFSETQRNKGNFPGRFSGRQFSNSRSEMNVSTLELGDSALYLCASTFRDGDGYTFGSGTRLTVV.